Listed below are T cell receptor beta chains from one sample, sequenced in a study of blood T cell repertoires in COVID-19. Sequencing was performed with immunoSEQ multiplex PCR; in TCRdb, only in-frame clones are kept and a portion is missing. Among tens of thousands of clones listed, around 78% were seen once. Specimen: peripheral blood. These receptors all stem from a human donor in a cohort sampled during active COVID-19. CDR3s include the opening cysteine and the closing phenylalanine or tryptophan. The order of the fields is clone size, J gene, V gene, CDR3 protein. A row's size may be missing; if present it is once, few, many or a size class.

abundance: .; j_gene: TRBJ1-5; v_gene: TRBV19; CDR3aa: CASSGSQSGAYSNQPQHF
abundance: .; j_gene: TRBJ1-5; v_gene: TRBV9; CDR3aa: CASSPREGEPQHF
abundance: .; j_gene: TRBJ2-7; v_gene: TRBV5-1; CDR3aa: CASSLSGSPRDEQYF
abundance: .; j_gene: TRBJ2-7; v_gene: TRBV11-2; CDR3aa: CASSQSGGGAPYEQYF
abundance: .; j_gene: TRBJ2-4; v_gene: TRBV19; CDR3aa: CASSRRDPNAGAKNIQYF
abundance: .; j_gene: TRBJ2-3; v_gene: TRBV2; CDR3aa: CASRTLAGADTDTQYF
abundance: .; j_gene: TRBJ1-1; v_gene: TRBV6-2/TRBV6-3; CDR3aa: CASSYSWKNSEAFF
abundance: .; j_gene: TRBJ2-7; v_gene: TRBV2; CDR3aa: CASRLSGRAQEQYF
abundance: once; j_gene: TRBJ2-2; v_gene: TRBV10-3; CDR3aa: CAIIDPGLGTGELFF
abundance: few; j_gene: TRBJ2-7; v_gene: TRBV25-1; CDR3aa: CASSELGTGGMDEQYF
abundance: .; j_gene: TRBJ2-5; v_gene: TRBV5-6; CDR3aa: CASSLGLSTSGRQETQYF
abundance: few; j_gene: TRBJ2-5; v_gene: TRBV4-2; CDR3aa: CASSQEPGGSNNKKETQYF
abundance: once; j_gene: TRBJ2-5; v_gene: TRBV27; CDR3aa: CASSLGTQGRETQYF
abundance: .; j_gene: TRBJ1-1; v_gene: TRBV9; CDR3aa: CASSQGAGNTEAFF
abundance: .; j_gene: TRBJ2-7; v_gene: TRBV9; CDR3aa: CASSAGTGVGEQYF
abundance: .; j_gene: TRBJ2-2; v_gene: TRBV29-1; CDR3aa: CSVRGGPARNGELFF
abundance: few; j_gene: TRBJ1-2; v_gene: TRBV5-6; CDR3aa: CASSMGLQTNYGYTF
abundance: .; j_gene: TRBJ2-1; v_gene: TRBV28; CDR3aa: CASIGSGGYNEQFF
abundance: .; j_gene: TRBJ2-1; v_gene: TRBV16; CDR3aa: CASSQYLDEQFF
abundance: .; j_gene: TRBJ2-5; v_gene: TRBV2; CDR3aa: CARGGLAGVETQYF